In its sample, the clone carrying this T cell receptor beta chain was seen a few times. In the original workflow: Estimates of nucleated cell counts were drawn from the amplification of reference gene primers. Sequencing was performed with immunoSEQ multiplex PCR; in TCRdb, only in-frame clones are kept and a portion is missing. V, J and clone size are those of that table, while D and trimming were read from the DNA. Of about 170,000 clones detected, roughly 87% appear once; the ten largest clones hold around 1.6%. This sample was taken from a study of blood T cell repertoires in COVID-19. Background on the study: Samples taken during acute and convalescent COVID-19 were collected in the United States, Italy and Spain. T cells, B-cell-depleted T cells, or PBMCs supplied cDNA or gDNA.

The CDR3 has 15 residues. Germline V gene lookup returns CDR1 MNHEY and CDR2 SMNVEV (reference sequence). V was clipped by 5 bases and J by 6 bases, with 17 bases between them. This clonotype was obtained from a woman aged 45 to 65 with acute or convalescent COVID-19. V usage is TRBV27 and J usage is TRBJ2-1, with D possibly TRBD2 on 6 matching bases. The sequenced sample consisted of peripheral blood. CDR3 residues: CASSTRLGISNEQFF. The CDR3 coding sequence is TGTGCCAGCAGTACCCGACTAGGGATCAGCAATGAGCAGTTCTTC.